These T cell receptor beta chains were read from a single sample in a study of spatial heterogeneity in lung cancer. TCRdb re-analysed the 5' RACE reads in MiXCR, keeping a single row per CDR3 protein. Here the sample spans 650 to 1,000 distinct CDR3 sequences, over 15% being singletons. Sequenced material: lung tumor tissue, taken at surgery. The receptors come from a female donor with early-stage non-small cell lung cancer. CDR3s include the opening cysteine and the closing phenylalanine or tryptophan. Fields, in order: V gene, clone size, J gene, D gene, CDR3 protein, CDR3 DNA. The D gene is left open where the match is weak. The size entry is marked missing in some rows and otherwise reads once, few, many or a size class.

v_call: TRBV7-3
clone_size: medium-sized
j_call: TRBJ2-5
d_call: TRBD2
cdr3_aa: CASSLTPVTSGSGETQYF
cdr3_nt: TGTGCCAGCAGCTTAACTCCCGTGACTAGCGGGAGTGGGGAGACCCAGTACTTC

v_call: TRBV5-1
clone_size: -
j_call: TRBJ2-5
d_call: -
cdr3_aa: CASSRQAGETQYF
cdr3_nt: TGCGCCAGCAGCCGGCAGGCTGGGGAGACCCAGTACTTC

v_call: TRBV28
clone_size: -
j_call: TRBJ2-7
d_call: -
cdr3_aa: CASSPSGPPYEQYF
cdr3_nt: TGTGCCAGCAGCCCCTCGGGACCTCCCTACGAGCAGTACTTC

v_call: TRBV2
clone_size: -
j_call: TRBJ2-7
d_call: -
cdr3_aa: CASMDYEQYF
cdr3_nt: TGTGCCAGCATGGACTACGAGCAGTACTTC

v_call: TRBV7-2
clone_size: few
j_call: TRBJ2-3
d_call: -
cdr3_aa: CASSLAIGTQYF
cdr3_nt: TGTGCCAGCAGCTTAGCGATAGGGACGCAGTATTTT

v_call: TRBV28
clone_size: -
j_call: TRBJ2-1
d_call: TRBD1
cdr3_aa: CASSPRQGMSYNEQFF
cdr3_nt: TGTGCCAGCAGTCCCCGACAGGGAATGTCCTACAATGAGCAGTTCTTC

v_call: TRBV18
clone_size: large
j_call: TRBJ2-5
d_call: -
cdr3_aa: CASSLTEKETQYF
cdr3_nt: TGTGCCAGCTCATTGACAGAAAAAGAGACCCAGTACTTC

v_call: TRBV5-4
clone_size: -
j_call: TRBJ2-3
d_call: TRBD2
cdr3_aa: CASSLGLAGGADTQYF
cdr3_nt: TGTGCCAGCAGCCTAGGACTAGCGGGGGGCGCAGATACGCAGTATTTT

v_call: TRBV10-3
clone_size: large
j_call: TRBJ2-2
d_call: TRBD2
cdr3_aa: CAISEPPTSGIANTGELFF
cdr3_nt: TGTGCCATCAGTGAGCCCCCGACTAGCGGCATTGCGAACACCGGGGAGCTGTTTTTT

v_call: TRBV5-1
clone_size: large
j_call: TRBJ2-7
d_call: -
cdr3_aa: CASSWDKTYEQYF
cdr3_nt: TGCGCCAGCAGCTGGGACAAGACCTACGAGCAGTACTTC

v_call: TRBV23-1
clone_size: few
j_call: TRBJ2-2
d_call: -
cdr3_aa: CASSLMDGTGELFF
cdr3_nt: TGCGCCAGCAGTCTTATGGACGGCACCGGGGAGCTGTTTTTT

v_call: TRBV20-1
clone_size: few
j_call: TRBJ1-6
d_call: -
cdr3_aa: CSASGGEGSPLHF
cdr3_nt: TGCAGTGCTAGCGGGGGCGAAGGATCACCCCTCCACTTT

v_call: TRBV4-1
clone_size: -
j_call: TRBJ2-3
d_call: -
cdr3_aa: CASSQEEVWDTQYF
cdr3_nt: TGCGCCAGCAGCCAAGAAGAAGTGTGGGATACGCAGTATTTT

v_call: TRBV5-6
clone_size: medium-sized
j_call: TRBJ2-1
d_call: TRBD1
cdr3_aa: CASSGGQLVYNEQFF
cdr3_nt: TGTGCCAGCAGCGGGGGACAGCTAGTTTACAATGAGCAGTTCTTC

v_call: TRBV5-1
clone_size: medium-sized
j_call: TRBJ2-3
d_call: TRBD2
cdr3_aa: CASSLLAGRLDTQYF
cdr3_nt: TGCGCCAGCAGCCTATTAGCGGGGAGGCTCGATACGCAGTATTTT

v_call: TRBV28
clone_size: -
j_call: TRBJ2-1
d_call: TRBD2
cdr3_aa: CASRGAGTSYNEQFF
cdr3_nt: TGTGCCAGCAGGGGAGCGGGGACTTCCTACAATGAGCAGTTCTTC

v_call: TRBV5-6
clone_size: large
j_call: TRBJ2-5
d_call: -
cdr3_aa: CASSRGRRGVLETQYF
cdr3_nt: TGTGCCAGCAGCCGGGGGAGGCGGGGCGTTCTAGAGACCCAGTACTTC

v_call: TRBV5-6
clone_size: large
j_call: TRBJ2-1
d_call: TRBD2
cdr3_aa: CASSLGLADNEQFF
cdr3_nt: TGTGCCAGCAGTCTAGGACTAGCTGACAATGAGCAGTTCTTC

v_call: TRBV7-9
clone_size: -
j_call: TRBJ2-1
d_call: -
cdr3_aa: CASSFSTGPHEQFF
cdr3_nt: TGTGCCAGCAGCTTCTCTACAGGGCCGCATGAGCAGTTCTTC

v_call: TRBV11-2
clone_size: -
j_call: TRBJ2-5
d_call: -
cdr3_aa: CASSSLPDGQETQYF
cdr3_nt: TGTGCCAGCAGCTCCCTCCCGGACGGCCAAGAGACCCAGTACTTC

v_call: TRBV27
clone_size: -
j_call: TRBJ2-1
d_call: -
cdr3_aa: CASRSFSYNEQFF
cdr3_nt: TGTGCCAGCCGGAGCTTCTCCTACAATGAGCAGTTCTTC

v_call: TRBV7-2
clone_size: large
j_call: TRBJ2-1
d_call: -
cdr3_aa: CASSGHNEQFF
cdr3_nt: TGTGCCAGCAGCGGGCACAATGAGCAGTTCTTC

v_call: TRBV28
clone_size: large
j_call: TRBJ2-1
d_call: TRBD2
cdr3_aa: CASSPLAGVYNEQFF
cdr3_nt: TGTGCCAGCAGCCCACTAGCGGGGGTCTACAATGAGCAGTTCTTC

v_call: TRBV7-6
clone_size: -
j_call: TRBJ2-3
d_call: TRBD2
cdr3_aa: CASSLAPASGRARSDTQYF
cdr3_nt: TGTGCCAGCAGCTTAGCGCCGGCTAGCGGGAGGGCCCGGTCAGATACGCAGTATTTT

v_call: TRBV15
clone_size: medium-sized
j_call: TRBJ2-3
d_call: -
cdr3_aa: CATSRDTSGTDTQYF
cdr3_nt: TGTGCCACCAGCAGAGATACCTCTGGCACAGATACGCAGTATTTT

v_call: TRBV10-1
clone_size: large
j_call: TRBJ2-2
d_call: TRBD2
cdr3_aa: CASSGERSRGALTGELFF
cdr3_nt: TGCGCCAGCAGTGGGGAGAGATCGCGGGGGGCCCTTACCGGGGAGCTGTTTTTT

v_call: TRBV6-2/TRBV6-3
clone_size: -
j_call: TRBJ1-2
d_call: TRBD1
cdr3_aa: CASSYIMGQGYGSNYGYTF
cdr3_nt: TGTGCCAGCAGTTACATCATGGGACAGGGGTACGGATCTAACTATGGCTACACCTTC

v_call: TRBV6-2/TRBV6-3
clone_size: few
j_call: TRBJ2-7
d_call: -
cdr3_aa: CASSWDSYEQYF
cdr3_nt: TGTGCCAGCAGCTGGGACTCCTACGAGCAGTACTTC

v_call: TRBV28
clone_size: medium-sized
j_call: TRBJ2-3
d_call: -
cdr3_aa: CASSRKLDTQYF
cdr3_nt: TGTGCCAGCAGCCGAAAATTAGATACGCAGTATTTT